This record covers a single TCR beta chain. Profiled with immunoSEQ multiplex PCR; TCRdb holds only in-frame clones, not every one. This sample has about 99,000 clones, with around 93% found just once. The data derive from a study of T cell changes during pregnancy in multiple sclerosis. The CDR3 totals 13 residues. Deletions cut 8 bases from V and 3 bases from J, with 14 bases between. Germline CDR1 is MGHRA and CDR2 is YSYEKL. This specimen consisted of peripheral blood, obtained after pregnancy. The clonotype was recovered from a female donor with multiple sclerosis, enrolled in a pregnancy study. V gene TRBV4-1 combines with J gene TRBJ2-7, with D possibly TRBD2 on 5 matching bases. CDR3 coding DNA: TGCGCCAGCGGACGCCCCGGGGTCTACGAGCAGTACTTC. Translated, it gives CASGRPGVYEQYF.